This entry concerns a single TCR beta chain. Germline V gives CDR1 SGHDT, CDR2 YYEEEE. V was clipped by 1 base and J by 8 bases; unmatched bases: 7. This CDR3 spans 16 amino acids. This specimen belongs to a study of CD8+CD57+ T cells in acquired aplastic anemia. Patients chosen for sequencing had shown CD8+CD57+ cell expansion by flow cytometry. Researchers used genomic DNA as the template to profile TCR beta VDJ and CDR3. In TCRdb, the reads were re-called with MiXCR into one record per CDR3 protein. The sample shows hundreds of thousands of distinct CDR3 sequences, approximately 58% of them seen only once.

The chain links TRBV5-6 to TRBJ1-6; 9 bases fit TRBD1. The sequencing sample was made of sorted CD4+, CD8+, or CD8+CD57+ T cells (not recorded which) from PBMCs. This receptor was taken from a human donor with aplastic anemia. CDR3 region: CASSLPDRGQYSPLHF. The CDR3 DNA sequence: TGTGCCAGCAGCTTGCCGGACAGGGGCCAATATTCACCCCTCCACTTT.